A single sample gave rise to the 31 T cell receptor beta chains below, sequenced in a study of PD-L1 blockade in urothelial cancer. Sequenced by immunoSEQ multiplex PCR; TCRdb stores in-frame clones only, minus some. The table includes roughly 50,000 clones, roughly 80% detected once. Documented time point: peripheral blood 6 weeks after treatment start. The material was PBMCs, obtained around atezolizumab (anti-PD-L1) treatment. These receptors were taken from an older man with urothelial cancer.

This clone was counted only a few times. The chain couples TRBV7-2 to TRBJ2-2; D is perhaps TRBD2 (5 bases). The V and J ends lost 2 bases and 8 bases respectively, with 12 bases between them. There are 14 residues in the CDR3. Looked up from germline, CDR1 is SGHTA and CDR2 is FQGNSA. As DNA, the CDR3 is TGTGCCAGCAGCTTATTGCTAGCCTCTGGGGAGCTGTTTTTT. Encoded protein: CASSLLLASGELFF.

This clone was recorded a few times. This chain links TRBV7-8 with TRBJ2-1; D gene unclear. The CDR3 loop spans 15 amino acids. Germline assignment: CDR1 SGHVS and CDR2 FQNEAQ. V was cut by 2 bases and J by 0 bases, with 8 bases left in between. CDR3 nucleotides: TGTGCCAGCAGCTTATATACGAGCTCCTACAATGAGCAGTTCTTC. This translates into CASSLYTSSYNEQFF.

The chain employs TRBV6-6 and TRBJ1-5, with TRBD1 identical over 8 bases. Germline lookup yields CDR1 MNHNY and CDR2 SVGAGI (reference sequence). Germline trimming cut 6 bases from V and 0 bases from J; bases unmatched to any gene: 4. The CDR3 has 15 amino acids. CDR3 protein: CASRLDRVSNQPQHF. The CDR3 nucleotides read TGTGCCAGCAGGCTGGACAGGGTTAGCAATCAGCCCCAGCATTTT.

The chain's CDR3 is CASSDERGKGYGYTF. The CDR3 nucleotides read TGTGCCAGCAGTGATGAGCGGGGGAAGGGCTATGGCTACACCTTC. The V call is TRBV6-1, the J call TRBJ1-2, with D maybe TRBD1 (5 bases). CDR3 length: 15 amino acids. CDR1 is MNHNS, CDR2 SASEGT, per germline. V lost 3 bases and J lost 4, with 15 bases in between.

This chain uses TRBV2 with TRBJ1-5, with D possibly TRBD1 on 5 matching bases. Trimming shortened V by 8 bases and J by 3 bases, and 11 bases separated the two germline ends. Germline loops: CDR1 SNHLY, CDR2 FYNNEI. The CDR3 loop spans 13 amino acids. The CDR3 reads CASAGGNNQPQHF. DNA of the CDR3: TGTGCCAGCGCGGGGGGTAACAATCAGCCCCAGCATTTT.

The chain is built from TRBV7-9 and TRBJ2-3, with D unclear. Germline assignment: CDR1 SEHNR and CDR2 FQNEAQ (reference sequence). V lost 5 bases and J 2 bases, leaving 11 bases between the germline ends. CDR3 length: 14 amino acids. The CDR3 loop reads CASSPLVVTDTQYF. CDR3 in DNA: TGTGCCAGCAGCCCCCTAGTGGTCACAGATACGCAGTATTTT.

The chain is built from TRBV18 and TRBJ2-1; TRBD2 agrees at 10 bases. The germline V gene has CDR1 KGHSH and CDR2 LQKENI. Losses at the gene ends were 0 bases for V and 4 bases for J; bases not matched to a gene: 3. The CDR3 loop spans 16 amino acids. Here the CDR3 DNA reads TGTGCCAGCTCACCACCCGTAGCGGGAGGATACAATGAGCAGTTCTTC. Its translation: CASSPPVAGGYNEQFF.

This clone was counted a few times. This chain joins TRBV5-5 and TRBJ1-1, with a possible D match to TRBD1 (6 bases). With 5 bases removed from V and 3 bases from J, the gap between germline ends came to 14 bases. This CDR3 has 14 residues. Germline CDR1 is SGHKS and CDR2 is YYEKEE (reference sequence). CDR3 sequence reads: CASRSASGDTEAFF. In DNA, the CDR3 is TGTGCCAGCAGATCAGCTTCAGGGGACACTGAAGCTTTCTTT.

This clone was counted only a few times. The rearrangement links TRBV5-1 to TRBJ2-7; TRBD2 matches 7 bases. Losses at the gene ends were 7 bases for V and 9 bases for J; bases not matched to a gene: 19. Looked up from germline, CDR1 is SGHRS and CDR2 is YFSETQ. The CDR3 sequence is 15 residues long. The CDR3 protein is CASSQGTTPSIGQYF. DNA for the CDR3: TGCGCCAGCTCCCAAGGGACTACGCCGAGTATCGGGCAGTACTTC.

This chain connects TRBV4-2 to TRBJ2-7; tentative D call: TRBD2 (6 bases). V lost 4 bases to trimming and J lost 5 bases, with 9 bases between them. CDR3 size: 12 residues. The germline V gene encodes CDR1 LGHNA and CDR2 YNFKEQ. CDR3 protein: CASSPPGDEQYF. The CDR3 DNA reads as TGTGCCAGCAGCCCTCCGGGAGACGAGCAGTACTTC.

This chain uses TRBV6-5 with TRBJ2-7, with a weak D call TRBD1 (5 bases). CDR1 is MNHEY and CDR2 is SVGAGI in the germline V gene. The CDR3 runs 15 residues. The V end lost 10 bases, the J end lost 0 bases, and 19 bases lay between the germline ends. CDR3 in amino acids: CATALTVSSSYEQYF. DNA of the CDR3: TGTGCCACCGCGCTGACAGTGTCGAGCTCCTACGAGCAGTACTTC.

The table lists this clone with a count of one. The V and J genes are TRBV27 and TRBJ2-2, with D maybe TRBD1 (6 bases). V shed 6 bases and J shed 8 bases, with 13 bases lying between them. This CDR3 is built from 13 residues. Germline V gene lookup returns CDR1 MNHEY and CDR2 SMNVEV (reference sequence). The DNA of the CDR3 is TGTGCCAGCAGCGCAGGGGATTCAGGGGAGCTGTTTTTT. It encodes CASSAGDSGELFF.

This sequence joins TRBV19 and TRBJ1-4; D is possibly TRBD1 (6 bases). The CDR3 runs 15 residues. The germline V and J ends were trimmed by 5 bases and 8 bases, with 18 bases remaining between them. Germline-derived CDR1 and CDR2 are LNHDA and SQIVND (reference sequence). CDR3 sequence: CASSLRQGTREKLFF. Written as DNA, the CDR3 is TGTGCCAGTAGTCTCCGGCAGGGGACGAGGGAAAAACTGTTTTTT.

J is TRBJ1-3 and V is TRBV18; D might be TRBD1 (6 bases). Trimming shortened V by 4 bases and J by 0 bases, and 10 bases separated the two germline ends. Germline assignment: CDR1 KGHSH and CDR2 LQKENI. The CDR3 contains 15 residues. This CDR3 is CASSLGTFSGNTIYF. The CDR3 bases are TGTGCCAGCTCACTAGGGACATTCTCTGGAAACACCATATATTTT.

The chain recombines TRBV5-6 with TRBJ2-2; 13 bases fit TRBD2. The germline CDR1 and CDR2 sequences are SGHDT and YYEEEE. CDR3 length: 18 amino acids. The V segment lost 0 bases and the J segment 3 bases; nucleotides outside the gene matches: 5. The CDR3 reads CASSLGRGLAGYTGELFF. Here the CDR3 DNA reads TGTGCCAGCAGCTTGGGGCGGGGACTAGCGGGGTACACCGGGGAGCTGTTTTTT.

This sequence joins TRBV2 and TRBJ2-1; the D gene is possibly TRBD2 (6 bases). V gave up 7 bases and J gave up 8 bases, with 15 bases separating them. Germline-derived CDR1 and CDR2 are SNHLY and FYNNEI. The CDR3 runs 13 residues. CDR3 sequence: CASTRGNIDEQFF. CDR3 DNA: TGTGCCAGCACCCGCGGGAATATAGATGAGCAGTTCTTC.

This clone was counted ten times or more. This chain joins TRBV9 and TRBJ2-4; TRBD2 matches 7 bases. The V gene end was trimmed by 4 bases and the J gene end by 4 bases; junction bases not matched to a gene: 8. CDR3 length: 15 residues. Germline V lookup: CDR1 SGDLS, CDR2 YYNGEE. The CDR3 here is CASSYSGRGKNIQYF. The CDR3 nucleotides read TGTGCCAGCAGCTATAGCGGGCGAGGGAAAAACATTCAGTACTTC.

The V call is TRBV2, the J call TRBJ2-3; 9 positions match TRBD2. This CDR3 contains 17 residues. The J segment lost 2 bases and the V segment lost 6 bases, leaving 12 bases of the junction unmatched. Per germline, CDR1 SNHLY and CDR2 FYNNEI. The DNA for the CDR3 is TGTGCCAGCAGGGTTGGACCTAGCGGGGACGTCACAGATACGCAGTATTTT. This sequence encodes CASRVGPSGDVTDTQYF.

The chain couples TRBV27 to TRBJ2-2, with D unclear. V was pared by 4 bases and J by 1 base, with 4 bases between. CDR1 and CDR2 from the germline V gene are MNHEY and SMNVEV (reference sequence). The CDR3 contains 13 residues. CDR3 sequence: CASSSLNTGELFF. In DNA form, the CDR3 reads TGTGCCAGCAGTTCCTTGAACACCGGGGAGCTGTTTTTT.

The gene calls are TRBV19 and TRBJ2-2; 7 nucleotides match TRBD2. The junction had 10 bases not matched to a gene; V was cut back by 6 bases and J by 6 bases. Looked up from germline, CDR1 is LNHDA and CDR2 is SQIVND (reference sequence). The CDR3 runs to 15 residues. The CDR3 DNA follows: TGTGCCAGTAGCGCACTGCGCGGGGGTCCCGGGGAGCTGTTTTTT. Translation gives CASSALRGGPGELFF. The variable domain in full, completed from reference TRBV19 and TRBJ2-2, reads DGGITQSPKYLFRKEGQNVTLSCEQNLNHDAMYWYRQDPGQGLRLIYYSQIVNDFQKGDIAEGYSVSREKKESFPLTVTSAQKNPTAFYLCASSALRGGPGELFFGEGSRLTVL.

This chain joins TRBV25-1 and TRBJ1-1; no reliable D call. Germline V gives CDR1 MGHDK, CDR2 SYGVNS. V lost 5 bases and J lost 5, with 12 bases in between. This CDR3 has 13 amino acids. The DNA for the CDR3 is TGTGCCAGCAGTACCGGGGTCGGGACTGAAGCTTTCTTT. Translation gives CASSTGVGTEAFF. The whole variable domain, remainder taken from reference TRBV25-1 and TRBJ1-1, is EADIYQTPRYLVIGTGKKITLECSQTMGHDKMYWYQQDPGMELHLIHYSYGVNSTEKGDLSSESTVSRIRTEHFPLTLESARPSHTSQYLCASSTGVGTEAFFGQGTRLTVV.

As regards this clone: A read error may account for a junction end that differs from germline. The V gene is TRBV30, the J gene TRBJ2-1; no definite D call. The CDR3 has 11 residues. Germline V gene data show CDR1 as GTSNPN and CDR2 as SVGIG (reference sequence). CDR3 sequence (DNA): TGTGCCTGGAGTGACTACGATGAGCAGTTCTTC. It codes for CAWSDYDEQFF.

The chain joins TRBV5-1 to TRBJ2-7; D gene unclear. The germline V gene has CDR1 SGHRS and CDR2 YFSETQ. V lost 4 bases to trimming and J lost 2 bases, with 10 bases between them. The CDR3 is made up of 13 amino acids. The CDR3: CASSAVSPYEQYF. The CDR3, as DNA: TGCGCCAGCAGCGCCGTGAGTCCCTACGAGCAGTACTTC.

This clone was detected only a few times. This rearrangement joins TRBV11-1 to TRBJ2-7; D perhaps matches TRBD2 (6 bases). This CDR3 comprises 14 residues. Germline assignment: CDR1 SGHAT and CDR2 FQDESV (reference sequence). Trimming left V 0 bases short and J 3 bases short, with 9 bases between. DNA for the CDR3: TGTGCCAGCAGCTTAGCGATGGAGGGCTACGAGCAGTACTTC. It encodes CASSLAMEGYEQYF. The full variable domain, rest sourced from reference TRBV11-1 and TRBJ2-7, is EAEVAQSPRYKITEKSQAVAFWCDPISGHATLYWYRQILGQGPELLVQFQDESVVDDSQLPKDRFSAERLKGVDSTLKIQPAELGDSAMYLCASSLAMEGYEQYFGPGTRLTVT.

This chain uses TRBV28 with TRBJ2-3, with D possibly matching TRBD1 (6 bases). This CDR3 has 11 residues. Germline V CDR1 and CDR2: MDHEN, SYDVKM. Trimming removed 6 bases from V and 10 bases from J, with 11 bases in between. Written as DNA, the CDR3 is TGTGCCAGCAGCCTCGAGGGGGCGCAGTATTTT. The encoded protein is CASSLEGAQYF.

This chain connects TRBV15 to TRBJ1-3, with TRBD1 as a possible D gene (5 bases). From germline, CDR1 is LNHNV and CDR2 YYDKDF (reference sequence). CDR3 length equals 18 residues. V was shortened by 5 bases and J by 0 bases, with 20 bases between the two germline ends. The DNA of the CDR3 is TGTGCCACCAGCCGCGGGGTTCGACAGTCTCCCTCTGGAAACACCATATATTTT. It codes for CATSRGVRQSPSGNTIYF.

This clone came up a few times. The J gene is TRBJ1-1, the V gene TRBV5-1; the D is unclear. This CDR3 region has 13 residues. Between the trimmed V and J ends, which lost 1 base and 8 bases, there was a span of 12 bases. CDR1 and CDR2 (germline): SGHRS, YFSETQ. CDR3 amino acids: CASSLNLEIEAFF. CDR3 bases: TGCGCCAGCAGCTTGAACCTGGAGATCGAAGCTTTCTTT. The full variable domain, its missing parts supplied by reference TRBV5-1 and TRBJ1-1, is KAGVTQTPRYLIKTRGQQVTLSCSPISGHRSVSWYQQTPGQGLQFLFEYFSETQRNKGNFPGRFSGRQFSNSRSEMNVSTLELGDSALYLCASSLNLEIEAFFGQGTRLTVV.

The rearrangement links TRBV15 to TRBJ2-5; 9 bases line up with TRBD2. The CDR3 spans 16 residues. Germline V gene lookup returns CDR1 LNHNV and CDR2 YYDKDF (reference sequence). Trimming at V came to 3 bases and at J to 10 bases, leaving 15 bases not matched to a gene. The CDR3 DNA follows: TGTGCCACCAGCAGTAGAGCCGGGACTAGCTTAGCAGGCCAGTACTTC. Encoded protein: CATSSRAGTSLAGQYF.

The rearrangement joins TRBV18 to TRBJ2-5, with 11 bases aligning to TRBD2. This CDR3 region has 15 residues. The V gene's germline CDR1 is KGHSH and CDR2 LQKENI. Trimming at V came to 3 bases and at J to 4 bases, leaving 4 bases not matched to a gene. The CDR3 DNA reads TGTGCCAGCTCACCGGCCCTAGCGGGAGGAGAGACCCAGTACTTC. Its protein is CASSPALAGGETQYF.

The rearrangement links TRBV27 to TRBJ2-7; 7 bases align to TRBD1. V lost 4 bases to trimming and J lost 2 bases; unmatched junction nucleotides: 8. The CDR3 consists of 15 residues. Per the germline V gene, CDR1 is MNHEY and CDR2 is SMNVEV (reference sequence). DNA for the CDR3: TGTGCCAGCAGTTCCCCCGGGACAGTTACCTACGAGCAGTACTTC. Residues: CASSSPGTVTYEQYF.

This rearrangement joins TRBV10-3 to TRBJ2-3; 11 bases match TRBD2. Germline CDR1 is ENHRY and CDR2 is SYGVKD. The CDR3 is 15 residues long. Germline trimming cut 3 bases from V and 10 bases from J; bases unmatched to any gene: 9. The DNA of the CDR3 is TGTGCCATCAGTGACCTGACTAGCGGGACAAACGCGCAGTATTTT. Translation gives CAISDLTSGTNAQYF.